The entry that follows covers one TCR beta chain sequence. What it binds is unknown. Donation came from healthy Caucasian individuals in Russia who were aged roughly 6 to 95. CDR3 size: 16 residues. The germline V and J ends were trimmed by 4 bases and 4 bases, with 20 bases remaining between them. Germline V lookup: CDR1 SGDLS, CDR2 YYNGEE. These data are taken from a study of blood T cells in healthy people across ages. The study, taken as a whole, reports: It was not possible, with unsorted PBMCs, to conclusively compare naive and antigen-experienced cells. The fall in TCR beta diversity per million T cells was roughly linear with age.

PCR was performed a second time for about 7 to 12 cycles using a sample-barcoded 5' primer and a J-beta primer mix. Researchers report that each sample yielded at least 2.5 million CDR3-containing paired-end reads. One entry per CDR3 protein results from TCRdb running MiXCR on the 5' RACE reads. The sample records under 2 million distinct CDR3 sequences, around 36% being singletons. This sequence originates from a young woman in good health. The chain combines TRBV9 with TRBJ1-2; D gene ambiguous. Input material: blood. Here the CDR3 reads CASSRGEGFLGYGYTF. The CDR3 nucleotides are TGTGCCAGCAGCCGAGGTGAAGGGTTTTTAGGCTATGGCTACACCTTC.